This T cell receptor beta chain was identified in a study of identical twins. Note on this clonotype: What it binds is not known.

The CDR3 spans 12 residues. The V end was cut by 0 bases, the J end by 11 bases, with 9 bases between. The germline CDR1 and CDR2 sequences are KGHDR and SFDVKD. Study outcomes and limitations: The abundant beta clonotypes from cord blood had fewer insertions, and memory repertoires had none of this.

TCRdb reanalysed the 5' RACE reads using MiXCR and keeps one entry per CDR3 protein. This table holds 1.5 million to 2 million distinct CDR3 sequences, more than 30% found once. The chain combines TRBV24-1 with TRBJ2-5; possible D gene TRBD2, 5 bases. This clonotype originated in a newborn girl in good health. Sequenced material: cord blood. The CDR3 nucleotides read TGTGCCACCAGTGATTTGTGGTGGGAGCAGTACTTC. Translated: CATSDLWWEQYF.